Listed here are 5 T cell receptor beta chains from one sample, sequenced in a study of cytomegalovirus exposure and HLA in healthy donors. Here immunoSEQ multiplex PCR was the method, and the copy in TCRdb shows in-frame clones only, minus some. This table has about 120,000 clones, roughly 88% appearing once. The specimen sequenced was PBMCs. Receptor source: a woman aged 18 to 35 in good health and CMV-seropositive.

The chain is built from TRBV7-2 and TRBJ1-1, with D possibly TRBD1 on 5 matching bases. CDR3 size: 13 residues. The germline gives CDR1 SGHTA, CDR2 FQGNSA. V was shortened by 5 bases and J by 3 bases, with 10 bases between the two germline ends. In DNA form, the CDR3 reads TGTGCCAGCAGCGTACAGGCCGACACTGAAGCTTTCTTT. Residues: CASSVQADTEAFF.

This clone was counted a single time. The V gene is TRBV29-1, the J gene TRBJ2-1; a weak D match, TRBD2 (6 bases). Trimming removed 6 bases from V and 8 bases from J, with 26 bases in between. In germline, CDR1 is SQVTM, CDR2 ANQGSEA. The CDR3 runs to 16 residues. The CDR3 protein is CSVVEGGVTSSDEQFF. CDR3 DNA sequence: TGCAGCGTCGTTGAAGGTGGGGTGACTAGTTCCGATGAGCAGTTCTTC.

This chain joins TRBV27 and TRBJ1-5; 7 nucleotides match TRBD1. The CDR3 is 15 amino acids. V lost 2 bases to trimming and J lost 1 base; unmatched junction nucleotides: 2. Germline CDR1 reads MNHEY; CDR2 reads SMNVEV (reference sequence). The CDR3 reads CASSLEGASNQPQHF. CDR3 in DNA: TGTGCCAGCAGTTTAGAGGGGGCGAGCAATCAGCCCCAGCATTTT.

As DNA, the CDR3 is TGTGCCAGCAGGAGGGACAGGGGCAATCAGCCCCAGCATTTT. Translation: CASRRDRGNQPQHF. The chain combines TRBV6-5 with TRBJ1-5, with 9 positions matching TRBD1. V lost 6 bases and J lost 2; bases outside the gene matches: 2. This CDR3 is built from 14 residues. Germline lookup yields CDR1 MNHEY and CDR2 SVGAGI.

V usage is TRBV11-2 and J usage is TRBJ1-2, with D perhaps TRBD1 (6 bases). V was pared by 5 bases and J by 6 bases, with 13 bases between. CDR1 and CDR2 from the germline V gene are SGHAT and FQNNGV. CDR3 length: 13 amino acids. The CDR3 is CASSLTGLDGYTF. The CDR3 DNA reads as TGTGCCAGCAGCCTAACAGGGCTGGATGGCTACACCTTC.